These 23 T cell receptor beta chains originate from one sample sequenced in a study of T cell changes during pregnancy in multiple sclerosis. Produced via immunoSEQ multiplex PCR; TCRdb's table is partial and in-frame only. The sample has about 44,000 clones, 85% to 90% seen once. This material consisted of CD4+ T cells from peripheral blood mononuclear cells, taken in the first trimester of pregnancy. Every receptor here comes from a female donor with multiple sclerosis, enrolled in a pregnancy study.

V gene TRBV5-4 combines with J gene TRBJ2-1, with 9 bases identical to TRBD2. Germline V gene lookup returns CDR1 SGHNT and CDR2 YYREEE (reference sequence). V lost 0 bases to trimming and J lost 4 bases; unmatched junction nucleotides: 8. The CDR3 spans 17 residues. The CDR3 nucleotides are TGTGCCAGCAGCTTGGGGGCTAGCGGGGCCAGTTACAATGAGCAGTTCTTC. It encodes CASSLGASGASYNEQFF. The full variable domain, its missing parts supplied by reference TRBV5-4 and TRBJ2-1, is ETGVTQSPTHLIKTRGQQVTLRCSSQSGHNTVSWYQQALGQGPQFIFQYYREEENGRGNFPPRFSGLQFPNYSSELNVNALELDDSALYLCASSLGASGASYNEQFFGPGTRLTVL.

The chain has TRBV5-1 and TRBJ2-5; TRBD2 matches 7 bases. The trim removed 1 base at V and 1 base at J, leaving 1 base unmatched. Germline assignment: CDR1 SGHRS and CDR2 YFSETQ. The CDR3 sequence is 14 residues long. CDR3: CASSLTSAQETQYF. The DNA for the CDR3 is TGCGCCAGCAGCTTGACTAGCGCCCAAGAGACCCAGTACTTC.

The chain uses TRBV7-3 and TRBJ2-5; perhaps TRBD1 as D (6 bases). Germline V CDR1 and CDR2: SGHTA, FQGTGA. With 5 bases removed from V and 2 bases from J, the gap between germline ends came to 15 bases. The CDR3 runs to 15 residues. For the CDR3, the DNA is TGTGCCAGCAGCCAGACAGGTCGCTTTCAAGAGACCCAGTACTTC. Translated, it gives CASSQTGRFQETQYF.

This clone was detected once. This chain links TRBV7-6 with TRBJ2-1, with 9 bases matching TRBD2. CDR1 and CDR2 from the germline V gene are SGHVS and FNYEAQ. V shed 4 bases and J 3 bases; nucleotides not matched to a gene: 7. The CDR3 has 16 residues. In DNA, the CDR3 is TGTGCCAGCAGCTCTTCGGCGGGAGGGTTCTACAATGAGCAGTTCTTC. Protein: CASSSSAGGFYNEQFF.

This chain uses TRBV5-1 with TRBJ2-7; a possible D gene is TRBD1 (6 bases). The germline gives CDR1 SGHRS, CDR2 YFSETQ. Trimming took off 3 bases at V and 5 bases at J, with 9 bases between the two ends. The CDR3 length is 12 residues. CDR3 sequence (DNA): TGCGCCAGCAGCTGGGCAGGGGACGAGCAGTACTTC. Its protein is CASSWAGDEQYF.

This rearrangement joins TRBV19 to TRBJ2-1; D unclear. Trimming took 1 base from V and 7 from J, leaving 5 bases between them. The CDR3 runs to 12 residues. CDR1 is LNHDA and CDR2 is SQIVND in the germline V gene (reference sequence). The CDR3 is CASSIVLNEQFF. The CDR3 nucleotides are TGTGCCAGTAGTATAGTCCTGAATGAGCAGTTCTTC.

This rearrangement joins TRBV7-8 to TRBJ2-1; D is perhaps TRBD2 (5 bases). Trimming pared 5 bases from V and 8 bases from J, leaving 7 bases between. Germline lookup yields CDR1 SGHVS and CDR2 FQNEAQ. CDR3 length: 11 residues. The CDR3 coding sequence is TGTGCCAGCAGCGCGCGGGATGAGCAGTTCTTC. The encoded protein is CASSARDEQFF.

The V and J genes are TRBV5-1 and TRBJ1-1, with TRBD1 matching 8 bases. CDR3 length: 15 amino acids. Germline CDR1 reads SGHRS; CDR2 reads YFSETQ. The V segment lost 4 bases and the J segment 1 base; nucleotides outside the gene matches: 6. In DNA form, the CDR3 reads TGCGCCAGCAGCCCTACTGACAGGGGGAACACTGAAGCTTTCTTT. It translates to CASSPTDRGNTEAFF.

This sequence joins TRBV7-2 and TRBJ1-1; D gene ambiguous. This CDR3 has 13 amino acids. Germline V lookup: CDR1 SGHTA, CDR2 FQGNSA. V lost 5 bases to trimming and J lost 0 bases, with 7 bases between them. CDR3 amino acids: CASSVSLNTEAFF. The DNA for the CDR3 is TGTGCCAGCAGCGTTTCTCTGAACACTGAAGCTTTCTTT.

V is TRBV5-4 and J is TRBJ2-3; 10 positions match TRBD1. The CDR3 consists of 16 residues. J lost 0 bases, V lost 4 bases, and 5 bases had no gene match. Germline CDR1 and CDR2: SGHNT and YYREEE (reference sequence). As DNA, the CDR3 is TGTGCCAGCAGCGCCAGGACAGGGGGAAGCACAGATACGCAGTATTTT. It translates to CASSARTGGSTDTQYF.

The chain joins TRBV4-1 to TRBJ2-2; 9 bases are a match to TRBD2. The CDR3 is 14 residues long. J lost 6 bases, V lost 1 base, and 0 bases had no gene match. Germline V lookup: CDR1 MGHRA, CDR2 YSYEKL. DNA of the CDR3: TGCGCCAGCAGCCAAGGACTAGCGGCCGGGGAGCTGTTTTTT. This encodes CASSQGLAAGELFF.

The V gene is TRBV7-9, the J gene TRBJ2-5, with TRBD2 as a possible D gene (5 bases). The CDR3 extends over 16 amino acids. V was clipped by 3 bases and J by 3 bases, with 17 bases between them. CDR1 and CDR2 from the germline V gene are SEHNR and FQNEAQ (reference sequence). The CDR3 DNA reads as TGTGCCAGCAGCTTCTGGGGAGCTGTTGGGGAAGAGACCCAGTACTTC. As protein: CASSFWGAVGEETQYF.

The V gene is TRBV27, the J gene TRBJ2-7, with D maybe TRBD2 (6 bases). The CDR3 sequence is 15 residues long. CDR1 and CDR2 (germline): MNHEY, SMNVEV (reference sequence). Trimming stripped 3 bases from V and 2 bases from J, with 14 bases between. Here the CDR3 DNA reads TGTGCCAGCAGTTTCCTAGGCGGGAACGCCTACGAGCAGTACTTC. Translating it yields CASSFLGGNAYEQYF.

The V and J genes are TRBV9 and TRBJ2-3; D uncertain. CDR3 length: 12 residues. Germline CDR1 and CDR2: SGDLS and YYNGEE. Trimming shortened V by 4 bases and J by 3 bases, and 6 bases separated the two germline ends. This CDR3 is CASSTQTDTQYF. For the CDR3, the DNA is TGTGCCAGCAGCACACAGACAGATACGCAGTATTTT.

This rearrangement joins TRBV29-1 to TRBJ2-6; D may be TRBD2 (5 bases). The length of the CDR3 is 12 residues. Per germline, CDR1 SQVTM and CDR2 ANQGSEA. V lost 1 base to trimming and J lost 11 bases, with 9 bases between them. The CDR3 loop is CSVEGERDVLTF. CDR3 nucleotide sequence: TGCAGCGTTGAAGGGGAGAGAGACGTCCTGACTTTC.

The chain combines TRBV4-3 with TRBJ2-4; TRBD2 might be the D (6 bases). The CDR3 spans 16 residues. V shed 4 bases and J shed 7 bases, with 20 bases lying between them. Germline lookup yields CDR1 LGHNA and CDR2 YSLEER. The CDR3 nucleotides are TGCGCCAGCAGCCCGCGCCGGGGGTCATTGGGGAACATTCAGTACTTC. Protein: CASSPRRGSLGNIQYF.

The chain couples TRBV30 to TRBJ2-3; D possibly corresponds to TRBD2 (7 bases). CDR3 length: 11 residues. Germline V gene lookup returns CDR1 GTSNPN and CDR2 SVGIG (reference sequence). The CDR3 region is CGGGRTDTQYF. Here the CDR3 DNA reads TGTGGGGGGGGCCGCACAGATACGCAGTATTTT.

V gene TRBV2 combines with J gene TRBJ2-3; TRBD2 matches 10 bases. The CDR3 totals 15 residues. V gave up 8 bases and J gave up 1 base; unmatched junction bases: 6. Germline CDR1 is SNHLY and CDR2 is FYNNEI. CDR3: CASQSGTSGTDTQYF. CDR3 in DNA: TGTGCCAGCCAGTCCGGGACTAGCGGCACAGATACGCAGTATTTT.

This clone was detected a few times. The chain joins TRBV6-5 to TRBJ1-1; D gene uncertain. CDR3 length: 13 amino acids. V lost 5 bases, J lost 0 bases, and 7 bases lay in between. Germline V gene data show CDR1 as MNHEY and CDR2 as SVGAGI. For the CDR3, the DNA is TGTGCCAGCAGTGGTACATTGAACACTGAAGCTTTCTTT. This gives the protein CASSGTLNTEAFF.

This chain connects TRBV5-1 to TRBJ2-2; a possible D gene is TRBD1 (5 bases). CDR1 is SGHRS and CDR2 is YFSETQ in the germline V gene. Trimming pared 2 bases from V and 8 bases from J, leaving 16 bases between. The length of the CDR3 is 15 residues. CDR3 DNA sequence: TGCGCCAGCAGCTTTACCACAGCTTCAGGGGGGGAGCTGTTTTTT. Amino acids: CASSFTTASGGELFF. The whole variable domain, remainder taken from reference TRBV5-1 and TRBJ2-2, is KAGVTQTPRYLIKTRGQQVTLSCSPISGHRSVSWYQQTPGQGLQFLFEYFSETQRNKGNFPGRFSGRQFSNSRSEMNVSTLELGDSALYLCASSFTTASGGELFFGEGSRLTVL.

V is TRBV5-1 and J is TRBJ2-5; 10 bases fit TRBD2. Germline CDR1 SGHRS, CDR2 YFSETQ. This CDR3 spans 16 amino acids. V lost 1 base and J lost 1; bases outside the gene matches: 4. The CDR3 DNA follows: TGCGCCAGCAGCTTGACTAGCGGGAACGTCCAAGAGACCCAGTACTTC. Translated: CASSLTSGNVQETQYF.

V and J are TRBV7-2 and TRBJ2-1; 7 bases are a match to TRBD2. V was pared by 3 bases and J by 8 bases, with 4 bases of the junction left unmatched. Germline V gene data show CDR1 as SGHTA and CDR2 as FQGNSA. This CDR3 has 13 residues. The CDR3 sequence is CASSFGAGYEQFF. DNA of the CDR3: TGTGCCAGCAGCTTCGGAGCGGGATATGAGCAGTTCTTC. Filled out from reference TRBV7-2 and TRBJ2-1, the complete variable domain reads GAGVSQSPSNKVTEKGKDVELRCDPISGHTALYWYRQSLGQGLEFLIYFQGNSAPDKSGLPSDRFSAERTGGSVSTLTIQRTQQEDSAVYLCASSFGAGYEQFFGPGTRLTVL.

The DNA for the CDR3 is TGTGCCAGCTCGGACAGGAGGACTTTCTTT. Translating it yields CASSDRRTFF. V usage is TRBV28 and J usage is TRBJ1-1; the match to TRBD1 covers 7 bases. CDR1 is MDHEN and CDR2 is SYDVKM in the germline V gene. The CDR3 sequence is 10 residues long. The V and J ends lost 8 bases and 12 bases, in that order; junction bases with no gene match: 6.